The 11 T cell receptor beta chains in this list originate from one sample, sequenced in a study of low-dose radiotherapy and immunotherapy resistance in tumors. First-strand cDNA relied on TRAV- and TRBV-specific primers spanning alpha and beta chains. TCRs underwent 20 PCR cycles of amplification with a constant-region primer and V-primer adapter. TCRdb redid the calling of the reads with MiXCR, one entry per CDR3 protein. In the table there are 9,500 to 10,000 distinct CDR3 sequences, roughly four fifths of which are singletons. Every receptor here comes from a human donor with advanced metastatic prostate, ovarian, gallbladder or colorectal cancer (not recorded which). This table probably holds off-target reads from a library built for another chain.

The chain is built from TRBV24-1 and TRBJ2-3, with D perhaps assigned TRBD1 or TRBD2 (5 bases each). The CDR3 contains 15 residues. The V gene's germline CDR1 is KGHDR and CDR2 SFDVKD. Trimming stripped 0 bases from V and 2 bases from J, with 8 bases between. CDR3 residues: CATSDLTGTTDTQYF. CDR3 nucleotides: TGTGCCACCAGTGATTTGACCGGGACCACAGATACGCAGTATTTT.

The chain couples TRBV28 to TRBJ2-1; the D is unclear. Germline CDR1 reads MDHEN; CDR2 reads SYDVKM. This CDR3 spans 11 amino acids. Trimming removed 6 bases at V and 9 bases at J, with 9 bases between. CDR3 residues: CASRSLGEQFF. CDR3 nucleotide sequence: TGTGCCAGCAGATCACTCGGTGAGCAGTTCTTC.

This clonotype was seen more than once but under ten times. The rearrangement uses TRBV28 and TRBJ2-7; no reliable D call. This CDR3 is 11 amino acids long. Trimming removed 2 bases at V and 2 bases at J, with 1 base between. The V gene's germline CDR1 is MDHEN and CDR2 SYDVKM. CDR3 residues: CASSLAYEQYF. CDR3 sequence (DNA): TGTGCCAGCAGTTTAGCCTACGAGCAGTACTTC.

The chain couples TRBV29-1 to TRBJ2-2, with D possibly TRBD1 on 6 matching bases. Looked up from germline, CDR1 is SQVTM and CDR2 is ANQGSEA. This CDR3 comprises 13 residues. Trimming stripped 3 bases from V and 5 bases from J, with 10 bases between. The CDR3 coding sequence is TGCAGCGTTGACTCCAGGGGAACCGGGGAGCTGTTTTTT. Protein product: CSVDSRGTGELFF.

The CDR3 is CASSLSWGATTEAFF. Written as DNA, the CDR3 is TGTGCCAGCAGCCTCTCTTGGGGGGCGACAACTGAAGCTTTCTTT. The V call is TRBV27, the J call TRBJ1-1, with a tentative D call TRBD1 (6 bases). V shed 6 bases and J shed 5 bases, with 19 bases lying between them. This CDR3 contains 15 residues. The germline V gene encodes CDR1 MNHEY and CDR2 SMNVEV (reference sequence).

This sequence joins TRBV2 and TRBJ2-6; no clear D gene. Germline CDR1 and CDR2: SNHLY and FYNNEI. The CDR3 consists of 17 residues. The ends were cut back, 0 bases at V and 0 bases at J, with 9 bases in the middle. The CDR3 DNA sequence: TGTGCCAGCAGTGAAGCGGGAAGGACCTCTGGGGCCAACGTCCTGACTTTC. Protein: CASSEAGRTSGANVLTF.

The chain couples TRBV12-3 or TRBV12-4 to TRBJ2-2, with TRBD1 as a possible D gene (5 bases). The CDR3 has 14 amino acids. V dropped 3 bases and J dropped 3 bases, with 8 bases sitting between them. This chain's CDR3 is CASSFRTHTGELFF. CDR3 nucleotide sequence: TGTGCCAGCAGTTTTCGGACACACACCGGGGAGCTGTTTTTT.

The chain uses TRBV7-3 and TRBJ1-2; D is perhaps TRBD1 (6 bases). CDR3 length: 16 residues. CDR1 is SGHTA and CDR2 is FQGTGA in the germline V gene. V was trimmed by 5 bases and J by 4 bases, leaving 20 bases between them. CDR3 sequence reads: CASSPEGGRSGYGYTF. The CDR3 DNA follows: TGTGCCAGCAGCCCCGAGGGGGGGCGGTCGGGCTATGGCTACACCTTC. The full variable domain, completed using reference TRBV7-3 and TRBJ1-2, is GAGVSQTPSNKVTEKGKYVELRCDPISGHTALYWYRQSLGQGPEFLIYFQGTGAADDSGLPNDRFFAVRPEGSVSTLKIQRTERGDSAVYLCASSPEGGRSGYGYTFGSGTRLTVV.

This clonotype was seen a single time. The chain has TRBV5-1 and TRBJ2-2; D possibly corresponds to TRBD1 (5 bases). The CDR3 has 15 residues. Germline assignment: CDR1 SGHRS and CDR2 YFSETQ. The V end lost 2 bases, the J end lost 2 bases, and 10 bases lay between the germline ends. CDR3 bases: TGCGCCAGCAGCTTTGGAAGGGGAAACACCGGGGAGCTGTTTTTT. Its protein product is CASSFGRGNTGELFF.

The chain has TRBV18 and TRBJ2-3; 10 bases agree with TRBD2. With 1 base clipped from V and 0 bases from J, the junction kept 19 bases outside the gene matches. The germline V gene has CDR1 KGHSH and CDR2 LQKENI. The CDR3 spans 22 residues. In DNA form, the CDR3 reads TGTGCCAGCTCACCACGGCGGGACAGGTTGTTTGGACTAGCGGCTAGCACAGATACGCAGTATTTT. Residues: CASSPRRDRLFGLAASTDTQYF.

Here the CDR3 DNA reads TGTGCCAGCCAAGGGCCCCTTAATGAAAAACTGTTTTTT. This codes for CASQGPLNEKLFF. V usage is TRBV28 and J usage is TRBJ1-4; no definite D call. V was shortened by 8 bases and J by 4 bases, with 11 bases between the two germline ends. The CDR3 runs 13 residues. CDR1 is MDHEN, CDR2 SYDVKM, per germline.